This T cell receptor (beta chain) was profiled in a study of radiation and T cells in renal cell carcinoma. Study results and caveats: In blood, top tumor clones expanded by 2 weeks, shrinking by 4. No pretreatment tumor biopsies were available for baseline clonotypes.

To note about this clone: Its antigen is unknown. One end of the junction does not line up with germline, which may come from a read error.

CDR3 length: 13 amino acids. CDR1 is LNHDA and CDR2 is SQIVND in the germline V gene (reference sequence). Here immunoSEQ multiplex PCR was the method, and the copy in TCRdb shows in-frame clones only, minus some. This table has approximately 140,000 clones, 88% appearing once. The time point denotes: baseline pretreatment blood. Treatment denoted: 15 Gy SBRT to primary tumor, nephrectomy 4 weeks later. Blood was sampled at baseline, 2 weeks and 4 weeks after SBRT. The patient's renal cell carcinoma had clear cell pathology. The receptor was isolated from a woman in her seventies with renal cell carcinoma. The J gene is TRBJ2-7, the V gene TRBV19; 7 bases line up with TRBD1. This material consisted of blood, taken from a patient whose treatment included radiotherapy and nephrectomy. In DNA form, the CDR3 reads TGTGCCAGTCGTATACAGGGGACGTACGAGCAGTACTTC. Translation gives CASRIQGTYEQYF.